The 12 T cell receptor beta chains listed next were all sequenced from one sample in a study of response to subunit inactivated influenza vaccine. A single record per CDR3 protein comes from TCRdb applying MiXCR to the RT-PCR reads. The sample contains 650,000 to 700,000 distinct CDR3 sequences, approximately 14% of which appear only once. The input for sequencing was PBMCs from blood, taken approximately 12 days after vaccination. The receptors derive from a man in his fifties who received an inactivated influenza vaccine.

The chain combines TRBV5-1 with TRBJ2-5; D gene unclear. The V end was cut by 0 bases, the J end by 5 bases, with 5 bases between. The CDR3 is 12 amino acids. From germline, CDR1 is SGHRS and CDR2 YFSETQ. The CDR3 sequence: CASSLVFETQYF. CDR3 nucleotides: TGCGCCAGCAGCTTGGTATTCGAGACCCAGTACTTC.

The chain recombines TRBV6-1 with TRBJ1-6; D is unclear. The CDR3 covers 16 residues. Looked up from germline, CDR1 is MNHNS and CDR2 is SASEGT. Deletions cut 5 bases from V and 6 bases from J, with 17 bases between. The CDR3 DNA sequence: TGTGCCAGCAGTCCTTCGGTCGGGCAGACTAATTCACCCCTCCACTTT. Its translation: CASSPSVGQTNSPLHF.

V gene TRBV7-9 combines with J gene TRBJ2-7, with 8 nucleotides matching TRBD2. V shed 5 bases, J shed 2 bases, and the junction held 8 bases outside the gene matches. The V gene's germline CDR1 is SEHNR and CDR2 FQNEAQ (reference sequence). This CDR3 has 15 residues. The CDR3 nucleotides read TGTGCCAGCAGCCCGATCCTAGCGGGCCCCTACGAGCAGTACTTC. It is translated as CASSPILAGPYEQYF.

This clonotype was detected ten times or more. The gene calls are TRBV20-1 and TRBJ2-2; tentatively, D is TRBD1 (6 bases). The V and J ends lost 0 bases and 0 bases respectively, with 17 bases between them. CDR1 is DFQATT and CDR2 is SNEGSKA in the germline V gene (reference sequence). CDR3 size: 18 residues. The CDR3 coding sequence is TGCAGTGCTAGAGATCCGGGACATCTGTTCGCGAACACCGGGGAGCTGTTTTTT. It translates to CSARDPGHLFANTGELFF.

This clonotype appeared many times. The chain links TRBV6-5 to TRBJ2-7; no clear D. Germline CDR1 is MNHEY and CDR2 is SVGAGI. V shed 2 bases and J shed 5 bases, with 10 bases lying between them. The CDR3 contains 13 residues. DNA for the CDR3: TGTGCCAGCAGTTACGCTTCTGGACACGAGCAGTACTTC. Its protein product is CASSYASGHEQYF.

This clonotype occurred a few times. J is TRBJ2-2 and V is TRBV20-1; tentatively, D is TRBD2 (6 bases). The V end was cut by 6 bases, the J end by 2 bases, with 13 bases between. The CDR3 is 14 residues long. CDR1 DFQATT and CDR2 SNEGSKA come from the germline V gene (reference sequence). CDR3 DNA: TGCAGTGCCGCCCGGGAGAAAAACACCGGGGAGCTGTTTTTT. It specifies CSAAREKNTGELFF.

This CDR3 reads CASRPERSGPEQFF. In nucleotides, the CDR3 is TGTGCCAGCAGGCCGGAGCGAAGCGGTCCTGAGCAGTTCTTC. The chain is built from TRBV2 and TRBJ2-1, with D perhaps TRBD2 (5 bases). Trimming shortened V by 6 bases and J by 9 bases, and 18 bases separated the two germline ends. Germline assignment: CDR1 SNHLY and CDR2 FYNNEI. The CDR3 is 14 residues long. The full variable domain, rest sourced from reference TRBV2 and TRBJ2-1, is EPEVTQTPSHQVTQMGQEVILRCVPISNHLYFYWYRQILGQKVEFLVSFYNNEISEKSEIFDDQFSVERPDGSNFTLKIRSTKLEDSAMYFCASRPERSGPEQFFGPGTRLTVL.

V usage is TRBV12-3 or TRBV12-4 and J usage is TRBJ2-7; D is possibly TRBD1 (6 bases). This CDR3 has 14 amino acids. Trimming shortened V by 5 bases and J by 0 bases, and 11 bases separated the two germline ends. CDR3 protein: CASSRTANSYEQYF. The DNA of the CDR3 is TGTGCCAGCAGTAGGACAGCTAACTCCTACGAGCAGTACTTC.

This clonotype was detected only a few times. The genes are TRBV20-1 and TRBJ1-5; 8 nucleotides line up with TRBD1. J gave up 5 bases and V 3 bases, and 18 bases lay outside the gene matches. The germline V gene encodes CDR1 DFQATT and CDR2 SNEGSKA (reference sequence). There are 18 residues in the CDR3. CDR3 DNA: TGCAGTGCTAGTTTGTCAGGGGGCGCTGCGAGCGCGGATCAGCCCCAGCATTTT. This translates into CSASLSGGAASADQPQHF.

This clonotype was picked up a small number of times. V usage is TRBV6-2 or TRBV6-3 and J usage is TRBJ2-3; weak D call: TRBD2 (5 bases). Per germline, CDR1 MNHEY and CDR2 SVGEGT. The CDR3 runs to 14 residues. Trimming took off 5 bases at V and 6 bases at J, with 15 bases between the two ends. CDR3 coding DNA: TGTGCCAGCAGTAGGACTTCCACCGGGGATACGCAGTATTTT. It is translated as CASSRTSTGDTQYF.

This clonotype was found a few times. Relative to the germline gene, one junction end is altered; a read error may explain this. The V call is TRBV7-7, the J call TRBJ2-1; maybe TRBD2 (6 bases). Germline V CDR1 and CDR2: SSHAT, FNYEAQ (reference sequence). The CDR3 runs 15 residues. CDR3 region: CASSRDWTTYNEQFF. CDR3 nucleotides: TGTGCTAGCAGCCGGGACTGGACGACCTACAATGAGCAGTTCTTC.

The CDR3 DNA sequence: TGTGCCAGCAGCTTGCGGGACGCTACATTGCTGTTCTTC. Its protein is CASSLRDATLLFF. The chain joins TRBV7-9 to TRBJ2-1; D may be TRBD2 (6 bases). The CDR3 spans 13 residues. The V end was cut by 3 bases, the J end by 15 bases, with 18 bases between. The germline V gene encodes CDR1 SEHNR and CDR2 FQNEAQ (reference sequence).